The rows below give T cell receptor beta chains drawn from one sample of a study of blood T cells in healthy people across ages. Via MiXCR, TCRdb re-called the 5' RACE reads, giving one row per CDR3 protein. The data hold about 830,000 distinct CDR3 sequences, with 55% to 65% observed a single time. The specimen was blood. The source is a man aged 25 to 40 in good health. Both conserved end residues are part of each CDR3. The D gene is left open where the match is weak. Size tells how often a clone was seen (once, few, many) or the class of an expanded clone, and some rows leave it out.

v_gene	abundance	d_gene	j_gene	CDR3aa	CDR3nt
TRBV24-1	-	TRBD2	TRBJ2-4	CATGDTSGEAKNIQYF	TGTGCCACCGGTGACACTAGCGGGGAAGCCAAAAACATTCAGTACTTC
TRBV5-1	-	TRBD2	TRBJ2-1	CASSSGIFGGAYNEQFF	TGCGCCAGCAGCTCGGGGATCTTCGGGGGGGCTTACAATGAGCAGTTCTTC
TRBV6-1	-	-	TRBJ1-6	CASTGSGNSPLHF	TGTGCCAGTACGGGCAGTGGGAATTCACCCCTCCACTTT
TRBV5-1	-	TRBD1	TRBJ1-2	CASSGTGGSYGYTF	TGCGCCAGCAGTGGGACAGGGGGCAGCTATGGCTACACCTTC
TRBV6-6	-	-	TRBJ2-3	CASSYSFGGGRDTQYF	TGTGCCAGCAGTTACTCTTTCGGGGGCGGGAGAGATACGCAGTATTTT
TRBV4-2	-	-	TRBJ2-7	CASSQQQRAGNNNEQYF	TGTGCCAGCAGCCAGCAGCAGCGGGCAGGGAACAACAATGAGCAGTACTTC
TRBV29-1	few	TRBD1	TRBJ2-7	CSVAGTGVSYEQYF	TGCAGCGTCGCCGGGACAGGGGTTTCCTACGAGCAGTACTTC
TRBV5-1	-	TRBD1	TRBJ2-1	CASSLGTGLKRNEQFF	TGCGCCAGCAGCTTAGGGACAGGGCTTAAACGAAATGAGCAGTTCTTC
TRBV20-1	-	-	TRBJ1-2	CSARRRDGTNYGYTF	TGCAGTGCTAGGAGAAGGGACGGGACTAACTATGGCTACACCTTC
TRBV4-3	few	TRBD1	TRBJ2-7	CASSHTTGTGGNEQYF	TGCGCCAGCAGCCATACAACCGGGACAGGGGGAAACGAGCAGTACTTC
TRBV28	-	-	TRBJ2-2	CASSPGVSTGELFF	TGTGCCAGCAGTCCAGGGGTTTCCACCGGGGAGCTGTTTTTT
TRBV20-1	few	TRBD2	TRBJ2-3	CSAIGLATSTDTQYF	TGCAGTGCTATTGGACTAGCGACGAGCACAGATACGCAGTATTTT
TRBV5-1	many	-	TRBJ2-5	CASSRPGLQETQYF	TGCGCCAGCAGCCGCCCGGGGCTACAAGAGACCCAGTACTTC
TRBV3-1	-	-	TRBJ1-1	CASHLEGKVAEAFF	TGTGCCAGCCACCTAGAGGGTAAGGTCGCTGAAGCTTTCTTT
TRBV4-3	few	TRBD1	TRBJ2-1	CASSEPGQGAPHEQFF	TGCGCCAGCAGCGAACCGGGACAGGGAGCCCCGCATGAGCAGTTCTTC
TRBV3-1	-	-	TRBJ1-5	CASSHYSNQPQHF	TGTGCCAGCAGCCACTATAGCAATCAGCCCCAGCATTTT
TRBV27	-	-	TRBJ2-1	CASSFGVYSSYNEQFF	TGTGCCAGCAGTTTTGGGGTATATAGCTCCTACAATGAGCAGTTCTTC
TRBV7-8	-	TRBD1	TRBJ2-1	CASSFIRQGLDERFF	TGTGCCAGCAGCTTCATAAGACAGGGGTTGGATGAGCGGTTCTTC
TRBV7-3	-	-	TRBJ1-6	CASSLTPGVRSPLHF	TGTGCCAGCAGCTTAACTCCCGGGGTGCGTTCACCCCTCCACTTT
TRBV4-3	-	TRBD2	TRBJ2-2	CASSSSGGHNTGELFF	TGCGCCAGCAGTTCTAGCGGGGGGCATAACACCGGGGAGCTGTTTTTT
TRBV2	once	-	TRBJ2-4	CASSVGTGLPKNIQYF	TGTGCCAGCAGTGTGGGTACGGGCCTCCCCAAAAACATTCAGTACTTC
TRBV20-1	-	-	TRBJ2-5	CSAAKNQETQYF	TGCAGTGCTGCCAAGAACCAAGAGACCCAGTACTTC
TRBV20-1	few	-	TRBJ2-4	CSARDLASQYF	TGCAGTGCTAGAGATTTAGCCTCCCAGTACTTC
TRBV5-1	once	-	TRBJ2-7	CASSIGSSYEQYF	TGCGCCAGCAGCATTGGGAGCTCCTACGAGCAGTACTTC
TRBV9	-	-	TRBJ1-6	CASSPQGLGSPLHF	TGTGCCAGCAGCCCTCAGGGTTTAGGGTCACCCCTCCACTTT
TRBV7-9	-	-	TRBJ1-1	CASSLTRGRRTEAFF	TGTGCCAGCAGCTTAACCCGGGGGCGGAGGACTGAAGCTTTCTTT
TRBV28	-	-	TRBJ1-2	CASSDDTYGYTF	TGTGCCAGCAGTGATGACACCTATGGCTACACCTTC
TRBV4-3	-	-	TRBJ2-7	CASSRRSGLAYEQYF	TGCGCCAGCAGCCGCAGATCGGGGTTAGCCTACGAGCAGTACTTC
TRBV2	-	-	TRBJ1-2	CASSEERRHYGYTF	TGTGCCAGCAGTGAAGAACGCAGACATTATGGCTACACCTTC
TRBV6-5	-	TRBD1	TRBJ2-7	CAASQRAGTGSYEQYF	TGTGCCGCCTCACAAAGGGCAGGGACAGGCTCCTACGAGCAGTACTTC
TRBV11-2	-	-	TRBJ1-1	CASSGLKGWTEAFF	TGTGCCAGCAGCGGCCTAAAAGGTTGGACTGAAGCTTTCTTT
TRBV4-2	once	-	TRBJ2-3	CASSQDRVSTADTQYF	TGTGCCAGCAGCCAAGATCGGGTTAGCACCGCAGATACGCAGTATTTT
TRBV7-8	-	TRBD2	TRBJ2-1	CASTKLAGGHEQFF	TGTGCCAGCACCAAACTAGCGGGGGGCCATGAGCAGTTCTTC
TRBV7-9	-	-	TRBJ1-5	CASSLGVSYQPQHF	TGTGCCAGCAGCTTAGGTGTCAGTTATCAGCCCCAGCATTTT
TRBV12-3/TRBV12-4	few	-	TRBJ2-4	CASSQGGKNIQYF	TGTGCCAGCTCGCAGGGGGGCAAAAACATTCAGTACTTC
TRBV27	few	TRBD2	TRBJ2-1	CASSALAGSYNEQFF	TGTGCCAGCAGTGCACTAGCGGGGTCCTACAATGAGCAGTTCTTC
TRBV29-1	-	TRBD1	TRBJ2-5	CSVKRGTEDSGQYF	TGCAGCGTCAAACGTGGGACAGAGGATTCGGGGCAGTACTTC
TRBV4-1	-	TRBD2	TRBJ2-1	CASSLQVLAGATYNEQFF	TGCGCCAGCAGCCTCCAAGTTCTAGCGGGGGCCACATACAATGAGCAGTTCTTC
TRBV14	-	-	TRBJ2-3	CASSQVVQDTQYF	TGTGCCAGCAGCCAAGTGGTCCAAGATACGCAGTATTTT
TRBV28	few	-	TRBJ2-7	CASSLAGSTEQYF	TGTGCCAGCAGCCTGGCAGGATCCACCGAGCAGTACTTC
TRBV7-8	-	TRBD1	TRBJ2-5	CASSSRDRRQETQYF	TGTGCCAGCAGCTCCCGGGACAGGCGCCAAGAGACCCAGTACTTC
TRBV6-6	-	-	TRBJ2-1	CASRLQGDSYNEQFF	TGTGCCAGCAGGTTACAGGGAGACTCCTACAATGAGCAGTTCTTC
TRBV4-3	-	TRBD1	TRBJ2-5	CASSLGQGIREQYF	TGCGCCAGCAGCCTTGGACAGGGGATTAGGGAGCAGTACTTC
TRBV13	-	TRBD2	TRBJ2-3	CASSLRGLAGGPGTQYF	TGTGCCAGCAGCTTAAGAGGGCTAGCGGGGGGGCCAGGTACGCAGTATTTT
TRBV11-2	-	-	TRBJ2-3	CASSLTRVGSDTQYF	TGTGCCAGCAGCTTGACGCGGGTTGGATCCGATACGCAGTATTTT
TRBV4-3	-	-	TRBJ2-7	CASSSRTLGEQYF	TGCGCCAGCAGCTCTCGGACTCTGGGGGAGCAGTACTTC
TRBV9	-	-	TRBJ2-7	CASSRENLGNEQYF	TGTGCCAGCAGTCGGGAGAACCTAGGGAACGAGCAGTACTTC